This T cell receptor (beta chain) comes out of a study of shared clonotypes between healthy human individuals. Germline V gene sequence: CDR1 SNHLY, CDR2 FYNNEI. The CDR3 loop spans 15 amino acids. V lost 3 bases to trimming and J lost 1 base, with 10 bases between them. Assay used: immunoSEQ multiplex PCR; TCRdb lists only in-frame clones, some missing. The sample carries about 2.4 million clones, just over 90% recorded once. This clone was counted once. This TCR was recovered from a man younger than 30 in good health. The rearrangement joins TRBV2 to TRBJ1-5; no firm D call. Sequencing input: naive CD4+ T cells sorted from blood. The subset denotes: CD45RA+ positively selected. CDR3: CASSELGRSNQPQHF. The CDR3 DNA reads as TGTGCCAGCAGTGAGCTAGGGAGGAGCAATCAGCCCCAGCATTTT.